These 16 T cell receptor beta chains came from one sample sequenced in a study of response to subunit inactivated influenza vaccine. Via MiXCR, TCRdb re-called the RT-PCR reads, giving one row per CDR3 protein. This sample has about 180,000 distinct CDR3 sequences, with about 9.3% found just once. This specimen was non-naive T cells sorted from PBMCs, taken on the day of vaccination. Source of these receptors: a man aged 50-60 years who received an inactivated influenza vaccine.

This clonotype was recorded many times. The chain combines TRBV7-9 with TRBJ2-1; 12 bases map to TRBD2. Germline lookup yields CDR1 SEHNR and CDR2 FQNEAQ (reference sequence). The CDR3 loop spans 16 amino acids. Trimming at V came to 1 base and at J to 7 bases, leaving 5 bases not matched to a gene. The CDR3 DNA is TGTGCCAGCAGCTTAGGGGCGGGACTAGCGGGTAATGAGCAGTTCTTC. It specifies CASSLGAGLAGNEQFF.

In this sample, this clonotype turned up many times. V is TRBV5-1 and J is TRBJ1-6; TRBD1 is a possible D gene (5 bases). V was pared by 4 bases and J by 8 bases, with 16 bases between. CDR3 length equals 15 residues. The germline CDR1 and CDR2 sequences are SGHRS and YFSETQ. The CDR3 loop reads CASSLGHPGDSPLHF. As DNA, the CDR3 is TGCGCCAGCAGCCTCGGACACCCCGGGGATTCACCCCTCCACTTT.

Regarding this clonotype: Germline is not matched at one junction end, which may reflect a read error. J is TRBJ1-6 and V is TRBV4-2; 10 positions agree with TRBD1. The CDR3 loop spans 16 amino acids. Germline lookup yields CDR1 LGHNA and CDR2 YNFKEQ. The CDR3 reads CASCQSDRGAGSPLHF. CDR3 DNA: TGTGCCAGCTGCCAATCGGACAGGGGGGCAGGATCACCCCTCCACTTT.

This chain uses TRBV20-1 with TRBJ2-1, with unresolved D. The CDR3 contains 12 residues. Germline values: CDR1 DFQATT, CDR2 SNEGSKA (reference sequence). V was trimmed by 0 bases and J by 9 bases, leaving 9 bases between them. CDR3 sequence: CSAREAPGEQFF. As DNA, the CDR3 is TGCAGTGCTAGAGAAGCGCCGGGTGAGCAGTTCTTC.

This clonotype was recorded a few times. The chain is built from TRBV3-1 and TRBJ2-7; D might be TRBD2 (6 bases). The length of the CDR3 is 11 residues. The germline CDR1 and CDR2 sequences are LGHDT and YNNKEL (reference sequence). The V end lost 3 bases, the J end lost 9 bases, and 9 bases lay between the germline ends. CDR3 residues: CASSQAGSQYF. In DNA, the CDR3 is TGTGCCAGCAGCCAGGCGGGATCGCAGTACTTC.

At least ten counts were recorded for this clonotype. The chain combines TRBV5-1 with TRBJ2-1, with a tentative D call TRBD2 (6 bases). V dropped 4 bases and J dropped 8 bases, with 10 bases sitting between them. The CDR3 consists of 12 residues. Germline loops: CDR1 SGHRS, CDR2 YFSETQ. The CDR3, as DNA: TGCGCCAGCAGCCCGGAGGGGCATGAGCAGTTCTTC. This translates into CASSPEGHEQFF.

In this sample, this clonotype turned up many times. The chain joins TRBV7-8 to TRBJ1-5; D is ambiguous. The germline V gene encodes CDR1 SGHVS and CDR2 FQNEAQ. The length of the CDR3 is 14 residues. Trimming left V 5 bases short and J 0 bases short, with 8 bases between. The chain's CDR3 is CASSPMVSNQPQHF. The CDR3 DNA follows: TGTGCCAGCAGCCCTATGGTTAGCAATCAGCCCCAGCATTTT.

This clonotype was found many times. The DNA for the CDR3 is TGTGCCAGCAGCCGTCCCGGGACCTACGAGCAGTACTTC. Translating it yields CASSRPGTYEQYF. V is TRBV5-5 and J is TRBJ2-7; a weak D match, TRBD2 (5 bases). Germline V lookup: CDR1 SGHKS, CDR2 YYEKEE (reference sequence). The CDR3 has 13 amino acids. V was clipped by 4 bases and J by 2 bases, with 10 bases between them.

This clonotype was observed many times. The chain is built from TRBV20-1 and TRBJ2-1, with unresolved D. The V end lost 0 bases, the J end lost 7 bases, and 10 bases lay between the germline ends. Germline V CDR1 and CDR2: DFQATT, SNEGSKA (reference sequence). CDR3 length equals 13 residues. The CDR3 protein is CSAREQSGNEQFF. Written as DNA, the CDR3 is TGCAGTGCTAGAGAGCAGAGTGGGAATGAGCAGTTCTTC.

This clonotype was recorded many times. This sequence joins TRBV10-3 and TRBJ1-5; no firm D call. V lost 0 bases to trimming and J lost 0 bases, with 6 bases between them. CDR1 and CDR2 from the germline V gene are ENHRY and SYGVKD. This CDR3 comprises 15 residues. Written as DNA, the CDR3 is TGTGCCATCAGTGAGTCGTATTATAGCAATCAGCCCCAGCATTTT. It encodes CAISESYYSNQPQHF.

The rearrangement links TRBV7-2 to TRBJ2-2; 9 positions agree with TRBD2. The length of the CDR3 is 16 residues. CDR1 is SGHTA, CDR2 FQGNSA, per germline. V trimming: 7 bases; J trimming: 1 base; junction bases outside the gene matches: 7. DNA of the CDR3: TGTGCCAGCATCCCCGGGACTAGCTTGAACACCGGGGAGCTGTTTTTT. Translating it yields CASIPGTSLNTGELFF.

This clonotype has more than one count but fewer than ten. This chain uses TRBV20-1 with TRBJ2-7, with TRBD2 as a possible D gene (6 bases). The length of the CDR3 is 15 residues. In germline, CDR1 is DFQATT, CDR2 SNEGSKA (reference sequence). Deletions cut 0 bases from V and 7 bases from J, with 19 bases between. Written as DNA, the CDR3 is TGCAGTGCTAGAGATTCTCAGAGGAGGGTAGGAGAGCAGTACTTC. It yields the protein CSARDSQRRVGEQYF.

As concerns this clonotype: A much larger clone lies one base from this, so it may be a read error. The chain joins TRBV5-1 to TRBJ2-5; D gene unclear. From germline, CDR1 is SGHRS and CDR2 YFSETQ. The CDR3 runs 13 residues. V gave up 8 bases and J gave up 1 base, with 12 bases separating them. The CDR3 DNA reads as TGCGCCAGTGCCACCCCGTCCCAAGAGACCCAGTACTTC. This translates into CASATPSQETQYF.

This clonotype was observed a handful of times. This rearrangement joins TRBV20-1 to TRBJ2-3; the match to TRBD2 covers 14 bases. The CDR3 loop spans 17 amino acids. The trim removed 5 bases at V and 4 bases at J, leaving 11 bases unmatched. The germline gives CDR1 DFQATT, CDR2 SNEGSKA (reference sequence). DNA for the CDR3: TGCAGTGCTGAGGGACTAGCGGGAGTAGGGGGGCCAGATACGCAGTATTTT. Translating gives CSAEGLAGVGGPDTQYF.

There are a few counts of this clonotype. This chain joins TRBV7-2 and TRBJ2-2, with TRBD1 matching over 9 bases. Losses at the gene ends were 6 bases for V and 5 bases for J; bases not matched to a gene: 7. Germline V gene data show CDR1 as SGHTA and CDR2 as FQGNSA. The CDR3 extends over 15 amino acids. The CDR3 spells CASRTTGGSTGELFF. Written as DNA, the CDR3 is TGTGCCAGCAGAACCACAGGGGGCAGTACCGGGGAGCTGTTTTTT.

V gene TRBV9 combines with J gene TRBJ2-1; D not resolved. The V gene lost 0 bases and the J gene lost 6 bases, with 4 bases spanning the gap. The CDR3 is 12 amino acids. Germline V gene data show CDR1 as SGDLS and CDR2 as YYNGEE. This chain's CDR3 is CASSVGLNEQFF. CDR3 nucleotide sequence: TGTGCCAGCAGCGTAGGACTCAATGAGCAGTTCTTC.